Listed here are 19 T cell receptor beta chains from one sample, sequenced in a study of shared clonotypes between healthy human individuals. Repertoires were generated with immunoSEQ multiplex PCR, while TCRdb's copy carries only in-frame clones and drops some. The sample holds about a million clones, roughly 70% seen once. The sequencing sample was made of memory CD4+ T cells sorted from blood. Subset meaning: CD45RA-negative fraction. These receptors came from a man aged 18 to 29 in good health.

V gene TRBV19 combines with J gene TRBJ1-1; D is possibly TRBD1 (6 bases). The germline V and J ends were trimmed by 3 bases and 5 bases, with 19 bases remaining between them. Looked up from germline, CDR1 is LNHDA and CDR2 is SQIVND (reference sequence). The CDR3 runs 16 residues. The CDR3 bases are TGTGCCAGTAGTATGGACTCCAGGGGATGGGGGACTGAAGCTTTCTTT. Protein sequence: CASSMDSRGWGTEAFF.

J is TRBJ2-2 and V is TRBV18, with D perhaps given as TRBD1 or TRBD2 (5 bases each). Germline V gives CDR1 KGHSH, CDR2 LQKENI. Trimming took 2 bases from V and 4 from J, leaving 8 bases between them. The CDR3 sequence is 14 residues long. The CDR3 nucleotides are TGTGCCAGCTCACCAAGTGGGGGCACCGGGGAGCTGTTTTTT. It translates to CASSPSGGTGELFF.

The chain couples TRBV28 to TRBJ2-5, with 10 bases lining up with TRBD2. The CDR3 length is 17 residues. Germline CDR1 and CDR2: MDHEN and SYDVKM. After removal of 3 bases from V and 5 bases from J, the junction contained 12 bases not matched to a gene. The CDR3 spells CASSLGTSVAGAETQYF. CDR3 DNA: TGTGCCAGCAGTTTGGGGACTAGCGTAGCAGGAGCTGAGACCCAGTACTTC. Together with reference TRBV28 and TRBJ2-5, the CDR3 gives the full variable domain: DVKVTQSSRYLVKRTGEKVFLECVQDMDHENMFWYRQDPGLGLRLIYFSYDVKMKEKGDIPEGYSVSREKKERFSLILESASTNQTSMYLCASSLGTSVAGAETQYFGPGTRLLVL.

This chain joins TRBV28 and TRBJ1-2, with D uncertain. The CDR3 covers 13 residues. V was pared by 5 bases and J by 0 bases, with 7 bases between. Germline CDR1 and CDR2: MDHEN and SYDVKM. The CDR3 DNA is TGTGCCAGCAGTCCAGCAGCTAACTATGGCTACACCTTC. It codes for CASSPAANYGYTF.

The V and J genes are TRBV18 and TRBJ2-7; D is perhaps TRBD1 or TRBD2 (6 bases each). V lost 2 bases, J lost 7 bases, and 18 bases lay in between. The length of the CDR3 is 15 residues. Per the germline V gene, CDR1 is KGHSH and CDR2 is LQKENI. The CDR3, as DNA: TGTGCCAGCTCACCATCGTTAGGGGGGCTGGGGGAGCAGTACTTC. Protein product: CASSPSLGGLGEQYF.

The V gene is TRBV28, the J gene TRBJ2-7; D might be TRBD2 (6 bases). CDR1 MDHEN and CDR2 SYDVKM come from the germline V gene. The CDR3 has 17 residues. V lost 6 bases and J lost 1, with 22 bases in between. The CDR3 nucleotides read TGTGCCAGCAGCGCCCCTTGGGGGGACCCACTTTCCTACGAGCAGTACTTC. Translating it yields CASSAPWGDPLSYEQYF.

The CDR3 coding sequence is TGCGCCAGCAGTGAGGGAGATACGCAGTATTTT. Its translation is CASSEGDTQYF. The chain links TRBV10-1 to TRBJ2-3; D not resolved. CDR1 WNHNN and CDR2 SYGVQD come from the germline V gene (reference sequence). With 2 bases removed from V and 5 bases from J, the gap between germline ends came to 2 bases. The CDR3 consists of 11 residues.

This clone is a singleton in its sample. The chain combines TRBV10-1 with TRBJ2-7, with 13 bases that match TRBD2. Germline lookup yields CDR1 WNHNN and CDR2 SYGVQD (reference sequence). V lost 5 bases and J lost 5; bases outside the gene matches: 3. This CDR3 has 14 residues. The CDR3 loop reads CASSRTSGGNEQYF. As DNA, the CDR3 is TGCGCCAGCAGTAGGACTAGCGGGGGCAACGAGCAGTACTTC.

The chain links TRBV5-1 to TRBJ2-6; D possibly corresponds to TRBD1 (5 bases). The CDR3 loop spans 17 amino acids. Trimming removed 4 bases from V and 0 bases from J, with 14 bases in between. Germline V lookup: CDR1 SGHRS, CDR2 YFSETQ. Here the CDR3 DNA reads TGCGCCAGCAGCGAAGGGGTCCTTTCCTCTGGGGCCAACGTCCTGACTTTC. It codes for CASSEGVLSSGANVLTF.

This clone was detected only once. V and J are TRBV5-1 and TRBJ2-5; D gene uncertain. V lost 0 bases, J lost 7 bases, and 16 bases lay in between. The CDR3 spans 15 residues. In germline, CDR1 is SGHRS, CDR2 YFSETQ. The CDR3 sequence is CASSLAVGYSGTQYF. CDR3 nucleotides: TGCGCCAGCAGCTTGGCAGTCGGATACTCAGGGACCCAGTACTTC. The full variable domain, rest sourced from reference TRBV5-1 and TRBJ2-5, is KAGVTQTPRYLIKTRGQQVTLSCSPISGHRSVSWYQQTPGQGLQFLFEYFSETQRNKGNFPGRFSGRQFSNSRSEMNVSTLELGDSALYLCASSLAVGYSGTQYFGPGTRLLVL.

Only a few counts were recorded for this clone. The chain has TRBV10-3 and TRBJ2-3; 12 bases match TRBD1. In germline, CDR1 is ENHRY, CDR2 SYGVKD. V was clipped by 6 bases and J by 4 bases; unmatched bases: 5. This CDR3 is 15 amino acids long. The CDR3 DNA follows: TGTGCCATCAGCTCGGGACAGGGGGCCGCAGATACGCAGTATTTT. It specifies CAISSGQGAADTQYF.

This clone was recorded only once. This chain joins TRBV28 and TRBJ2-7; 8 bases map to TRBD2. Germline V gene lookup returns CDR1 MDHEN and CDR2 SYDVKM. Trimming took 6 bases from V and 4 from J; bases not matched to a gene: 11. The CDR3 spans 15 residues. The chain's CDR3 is CASSLPTRGGYEQYF. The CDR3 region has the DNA TGTGCCAGCAGCTTACCCACTCGCGGGGGGTACGAGCAGTACTTC. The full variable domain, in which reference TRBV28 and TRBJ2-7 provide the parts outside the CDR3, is DVKVTQSSRYLVKRTGEKVFLECVQDMDHENMFWYRQDPGLGLRLIYFSYDVKMKEKGDIPEGYSVSREKKERFSLILESASTNQTSMYLCASSLPTRGGYEQYFGPGTRLTVT.

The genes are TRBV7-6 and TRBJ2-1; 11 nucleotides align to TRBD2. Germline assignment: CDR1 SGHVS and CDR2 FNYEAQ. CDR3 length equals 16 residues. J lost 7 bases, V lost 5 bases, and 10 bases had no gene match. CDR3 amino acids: CASSEIAGGPGNEQFF. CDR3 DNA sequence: TGTGCCAGCAGCGAAATAGCGGGAGGGCCTGGGAATGAGCAGTTCTTC.

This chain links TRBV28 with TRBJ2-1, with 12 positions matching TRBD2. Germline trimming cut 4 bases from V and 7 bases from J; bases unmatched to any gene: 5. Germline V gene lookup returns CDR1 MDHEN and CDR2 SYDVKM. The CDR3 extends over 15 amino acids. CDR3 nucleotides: TGTGCCAGCAGTTCCCCTAGCGGGGGGGGTAATGAGCAGTTCTTC. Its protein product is CASSSPSGGGNEQFF.

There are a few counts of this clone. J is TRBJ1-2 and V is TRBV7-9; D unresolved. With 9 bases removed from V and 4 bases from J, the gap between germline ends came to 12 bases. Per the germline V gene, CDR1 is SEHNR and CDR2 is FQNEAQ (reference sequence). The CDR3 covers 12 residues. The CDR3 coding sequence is TGTGCCAGTGCCCGCACGGTCTATGGCTACACCTTC. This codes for CASARTVYGYTF.

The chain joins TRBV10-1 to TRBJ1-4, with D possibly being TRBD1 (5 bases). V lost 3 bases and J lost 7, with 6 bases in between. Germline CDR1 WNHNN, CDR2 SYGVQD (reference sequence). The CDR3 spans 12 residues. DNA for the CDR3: TGCGCCAGCAGTGATCAGGGTGAAAAACTGTTTTTT. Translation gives CASSDQGEKLFF.

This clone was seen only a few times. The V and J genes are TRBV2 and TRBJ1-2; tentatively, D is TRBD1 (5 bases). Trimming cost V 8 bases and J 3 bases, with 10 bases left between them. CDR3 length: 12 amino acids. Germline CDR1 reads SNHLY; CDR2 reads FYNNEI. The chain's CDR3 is CASSGRDYGYTF. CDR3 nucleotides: TGTGCCAGCTCAGGGAGGGACTATGGCTACACCTTC. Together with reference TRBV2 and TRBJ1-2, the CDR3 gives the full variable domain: EPEVTQTPSHQVTQMGQEVILRCVPISNHLYFYWYRQILGQKVEFLVSFYNNEISEKSEIFDDQFSVERPDGSNFTLKIRSTKLEDSAMYFCASSGRDYGYTFGSGTRLTVV.

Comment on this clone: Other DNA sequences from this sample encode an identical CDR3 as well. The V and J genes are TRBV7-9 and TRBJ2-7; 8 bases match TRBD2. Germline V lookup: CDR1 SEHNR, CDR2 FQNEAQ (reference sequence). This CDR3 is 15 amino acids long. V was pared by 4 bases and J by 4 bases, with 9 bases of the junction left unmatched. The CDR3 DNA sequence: TGTGCCAGCAGCTCGCCCGATCGCGGGAGGTACGAGCAGTACTTC. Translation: CASSSPDRGRYEQYF.

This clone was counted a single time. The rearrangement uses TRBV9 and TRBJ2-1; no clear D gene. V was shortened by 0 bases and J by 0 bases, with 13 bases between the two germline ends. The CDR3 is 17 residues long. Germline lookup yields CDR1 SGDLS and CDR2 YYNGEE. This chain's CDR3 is CASSVGNDPLSYNEQFF. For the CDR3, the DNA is TGTGCCAGCAGCGTAGGAAATGATCCTCTCTCCTACAATGAGCAGTTCTTC.